This is a list of T cell receptor beta chains from one sample in a study of cytomegalovirus exposure and HLA in healthy donors. Only in-frame clones appear in the TCRdb table, and some are missing; sequencing was by immunoSEQ multiplex PCR. The sample includes around 170,000 clones, around 80% of them seen just once. The specimen sequenced was PBMCs. These receptors were collected from a girl aged 10-17 years in good health and CMV-seropositive. Both conserved end residues are trimmed from each CDR3.

CDR3	V	J
ASSLGTINEKLF	TRBV7-9	TRBJ1-4
ASRGATEAF	TRBV6-5	TRBJ1-1
ASSPRRNYGYT	TRBV18	TRBJ1-2
ASSRIQGGDEKLF	TRBV4-1	TRBJ1-4
ASSYGREGYNEQF	TRBV6-6	TRBJ2-1
ASSLGVGNTIY	TRBV4-1	TRBJ1-3
ASRQSGHQNTEAF	TRBV6-6	TRBJ1-1
ASSLGQGLNEKLF	TRBV7-9	TRBJ1-4
ASSPIPSGSPDTQY	TRBV4-1	TRBJ2-3
ASSPVTSGETQY	TRBV5-5	TRBJ2-5
ASVNSGSDEQY	TRBV6-6	TRBJ2-7
AITRTSGDNEQF	TRBV10-3	TRBJ2-1
ASSLDSATGELF	TRBV27	TRBJ2-2
ASSPVTGSYEQY	TRBV6-1	TRBJ2-7
ASSLSSGRGHHEQF	TRBV5-4	TRBJ2-1
ASRLDRGTYEQY	TRBV6-1	TRBJ2-7
ASSLPGHPTGELF	TRBV7-9	TRBJ2-2
ASSLSTGELF	TRBV9	TRBJ2-2
TSSQDAGAHGYGYT	TRBV1	TRBJ1-2
ASSYSGQGSYEQY	TRBV27	-
ASSDQGFGHQPQH	TRBV2	TRBJ1-5
ASNPGLSYEQY	TRBV10-2	TRBJ2-7
ASSLRQGAYEKLF	TRBV9	TRBJ1-4
ASSLTGSSGNTIY	TRBV27	TRBJ1-3
ASGFSGQGENGYT	TRBV12-5	TRBJ1-2
AWSRKPTGADSGYT	TRBV30	TRBJ1-2
ASMEGLSLFQETQY	TRBV10-2	TRBJ2-5
ASSFGDREGAEAF	TRBV11-2	TRBJ1-1
ASSASSAQGLNTGELF	TRBV6-4	TRBJ2-2
ASSYTSGSRYEQY	TRBV6-5	TRBJ2-7
ASSNGQGSYGYT	TRBV5-1	TRBJ1-2
ASSSLRTSGPSYNEQF	TRBV27	TRBJ2-1
AWSVGTSGTDTQY	TRBV30	TRBJ2-3
AIMGAGVGRTHNEQF	TRBV10-3	TRBJ2-1
ASSYQAGLGYEQY	TRBV6-5	TRBJ2-7
ASSLGPGSNQPQH	TRBV5-1	TRBJ1-5
ASSYVGTNTEAF	TRBV6-5	TRBJ1-1
ASSLMADEAF	TRBV11-2	TRBJ1-1
ASSIADFRLGVSYNEQF	TRBV19	TRBJ2-1
ASSMRASGSPDTQY	TRBV19	TRBJ2-3
AWSLRELGEQY	TRBV30	TRBJ2-7
ASSPRLGSTDTQY	TRBV7-7	TRBJ2-3
ASRTGNSPNYGYT	TRBV9	TRBJ1-2
ASSLGAGSTYEQY	TRBV27	TRBJ2-7
PSKGAGDGLTQY	TRBV19	TRBJ2-3
AISPVERLYGYT	TRBV10-3	TRBJ1-2
ASRSGVGTEAF	TRBV5-1	TRBJ1-1
ASSPTSGSYEQY	TRBV18	TRBJ2-7
ASSRSPGAGERNEQF	TRBV14	TRBJ2-1
ATSRDLWGDRGRVGYT	TRBV15	TRBJ1-2
ASSKGQGTYNEQF	TRBV19	TRBJ2-1
ASSLVSSGTGFIHEQY	TRBV5-4	TRBJ2-7
ASSDQGFSYEQY	TRBV6-1	TRBJ2-7
ASQTGFGNQPQH	TRBV19	TRBJ1-5